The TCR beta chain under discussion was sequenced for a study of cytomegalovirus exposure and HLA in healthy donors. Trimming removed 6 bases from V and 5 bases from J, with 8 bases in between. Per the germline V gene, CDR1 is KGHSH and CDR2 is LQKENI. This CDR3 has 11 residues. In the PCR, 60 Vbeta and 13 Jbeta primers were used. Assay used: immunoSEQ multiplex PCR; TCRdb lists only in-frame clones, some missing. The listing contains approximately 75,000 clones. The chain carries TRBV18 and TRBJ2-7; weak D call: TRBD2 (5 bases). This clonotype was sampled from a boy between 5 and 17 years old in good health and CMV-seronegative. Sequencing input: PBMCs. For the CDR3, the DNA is TGTGCCAGCTCCAGCGGCGACGAGCAGTACTTC. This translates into CASSSGDEQYF. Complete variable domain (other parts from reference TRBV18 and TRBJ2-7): NAGVMQNPRHLVRRRGQEARLRCSPMKGHSHVYWYRQLPEEGLKFMVYLQKENIIDESGMPKERFSAEFPKEGPSILRIQQVVRGDSAAYFCASSSGDEQYFGPGTRLTVT.